This is a list of T cell receptor beta chains from one sample in a study of T cells in Graves' hyperthyroidism and ophthalmopathy. TCRdb redid the calling of the multiplex PCR reads with MiXCR, one entry per CDR3 protein. Of over 450,000 distinct CDR3 sequences in the sample, approximately 17% were seen once. Specimen: blood. These receptors all come from a woman aged 18-29 years with Graves' ophthalmopathy. The CDR3 runs from the conserved cysteine through the conserved F or W. Fields, in order: J gene, D gene, V gene, clone size, CDR3 DNA, CDR3 protein. D genes are given only for firm matches. Part of the rows lack a size; the others show once, few, many or a class for expanded clones.

>TRBJ2-1|-|TRBV28|-
TGTGCCAGCAATCGGGCGTCTGGGAATGAGCAGTTCTTC
CASNRASGNEQFF
>TRBJ2-3|TRBD2|TRBV27|many
TGTGCCAGCAGTTTACTCGCGGGAGGGTCTGGTAATACGCAGTATTTT
CASSLLAGGSGNTQYF
>TRBJ1-1|TRBD1|TRBV6-1|-
TGTGCCAGCAGTGCGGTCGGGACAGCAGTTGAAGCTTTCTTT
CASSAVGTAVEAFF
>TRBJ2-5|TRBD2|TRBV4-2|-
TGTGCCAGCAGCCGTTGGACTAGCGGACAAGAGACCCAGTACTTC
CASSRWTSGQETQYF
>TRBJ2-7|-|TRBV20-1|many
TGCAGTGCTAGAGATCCCGGACAGATGATGTACGAGCAGTACTTC
CSARDPGQMMYEQYF
>TRBJ2-2|TRBD1|TRBV18|-
TGTGCCAGCTCACCAATTCAGGGGGCGAGTACCGGGGAGCTGTTTTTT
CASSPIQGASTGELFF
>TRBJ2-6|-|TRBV7-6|-
TGTGCCAGCAGCTTAGACATGAACTCTGGGGCCAACGTCCTGACTTTC
CASSLDMNSGANVLTF
>TRBJ2-1|-|TRBV11-2|few
TGTGCCAGCAGGTTTGATGGGCAGAGTGGCTCCTACAATGAGCAGTTCTTC
CASRFDGQSGSYNEQFF
>TRBJ2-2|-|TRBV6-2/TRBV6-3|few
TGTGCCAGCACCGACGGGACCCAACACACCGGGGAGCTGTTTTTT
CASTDGTQHTGELFF
>TRBJ2-4|-|TRBV3-1|many
TGTGCCAGCAGCCAAGAAGTTGAGGGTCCCGAAAACATTCAGTACTTC
CASSQEVEGPENIQYF
>TRBJ2-3|-|TRBV29-1|many
TGCAGCGTTACGAGCAGGGGGAGGACAGATACGCAGTATTTT
CSVTSRGRTDTQYF
>TRBJ2-7|TRBD2|TRBV28|many
TGTGCCACCGAACCTCTTGCCGGGAGGGCTTACGAGCAGTACTTC
CATEPLAGRAYEQYF
>TRBJ2-2|-|TRBV7-9|few
TGTGCCAGCAGCTCGAGGACAGGGAGGGCCGGGGAGCTGTTTTTT
CASSSRTGRAGELFF
>TRBJ2-7|TRBD2|TRBV28|many
TGTGCCAGCAATCGGGGGGAACCCTACGAGCAGTACTTC
CASNRGEPYEQYF
>TRBJ1-2|-|TRBV4-1|-
TGCGACAGCAGCCTAGACAGGATATTCTATGGCTACACCTTC
CDSSLDRIFYGYTF
>TRBJ2-3|-|TRBV7-2|many
TGTGCCAGCAGCGCGTTACAGGGCACAGATACGCAGTATTTT
CASSALQGTDTQYF
>TRBJ1-2|-|TRBV28|many
TGTGCCAGCAGTAGTAGGCCCAAGGACGGCTACACCTTC
CASSSRPKDGYTF
>TRBJ2-2|TRBD1|TRBV7-8|many
TGTGCCACCGACCCAAACCCGGGACAGGGCAACACCGGGGAGCTGTTTTTT
CATDPNPGQGNTGELFF
>TRBJ2-6|TRBD1|TRBV29-1|few
TGCAGCGTTGTTGGGGCACAGGGGGCAGTGGCCGGGGCCAACGTCCTGACTTTC
CSVVGAQGAVAGANVLTF
>TRBJ2-3|TRBD2|TRBV5-1|many
TGCGCCAGCAGCTTGGTTGCGGGGGGCCCCCTCGGCACAGATACGCAGTATTTT
CASSLVAGGPLGTDTQYF
>TRBJ1-5|TRBD1|TRBV12-3/TRBV12-4|many
TGTGCCAGCAGTGTGACAGGGTATCAGCCCCAGCATTTT
CASSVTGYQPQHF
>TRBJ2-7|-|TRBV9|-
TGTGCCAGCAGCGTAGGAAGTTCGGTGGTCTACGAGCAGTACTTC
CASSVGSSVVYEQYF
>TRBJ2-5|TRBD2|TRBV3-1|-
TGTGCCAGTAGCACCCCGGGAGGGGAGACCCAGTACTTC
CASSTPGGETQYF
>TRBJ2-1|TRBD2|TRBV19|few
TGTGCCAGTATGGTGGGACTAGCGGGCTGGAATGAGCAGTTCTTC
CASMVGLAGWNEQFF
>TRBJ2-1|TRBD2|TRBV12-3/TRBV12-4|many
TGTGCCAGCAGTGAACTAGCGGACGATGAGCAGTTCTTC
CASSELADDEQFF
>TRBJ1-4|-|TRBV7-3|-
TGTGCCAGCAGCCCCAGGGATAATGAAAAACTGTTTTTT
CASSPRDNEKLFF
>TRBJ1-2|TRBD1|TRBV6-1|many
TGTGCCAGCAGTGAACGTACAGGGGGAGGGGATGGCTACACCTTC
CASSERTGGGDGYTF
>TRBJ1-1|-|TRBV6-1|many
TGTGCCAGCAGTTACGACAGTGTCCTGGGCACTGAAGCTTTCTTT
CASSYDSVLGTEAFF
>TRBJ2-5|-|TRBV6-1|few
TGTGCCAGCAGTGAGCTTCCTAACGGGAACCCGGAGGAGACCCAGTACTTC
CASSELPNGNPEETQYF
>TRBJ1-6|-|TRBV28|-
TGTGCCAGCAGCTCCCTATCCAACCTCGCTCTCCACTTT
CASSSLSNLALHF
>TRBJ1-3|-|TRBV28|-
TGTGCCAGCAGCCGCGGCGGGGGATGGTCTGGAAACACCATATATTTT
CASSRGGGWSGNTIYF
>TRBJ2-3|TRBD1|TRBV12-3/TRBV12-4|few
TGTGCCAGCAGTTGGGGACAGGGGCCAGATACGCAGTATTTT
CASSWGQGPDTQYF
>TRBJ2-2|-|TRBV7-9|many
TGTGCCAGCAGCTTAGTCGGAAGGCCGGTGACAGAAGCGAACACCGGGGAGCTGTTTTTT
CASSLVGRPVTEANTGELFF
>TRBJ1-5|TRBD1|TRBV19|-
TGTGCCAGTAGTATCGGGCGTCAGGGGGAGCAGCCCCAGCATTTT
CASSIGRQGEQPQHF
>TRBJ2-3|TRBD1|TRBV2|many
TGTGCCAGCAAGACAGGGGGCCCAGATACGCAGTATTTT
CASKTGGPDTQYF
>TRBJ2-1|TRBD1|TRBV7-9|many
TGTGCCAGCAGCTGGACAGGGGAGCAGTTCTTC
CASSWTGEQFF
>TRBJ1-2|-|TRBV12-3/TRBV12-4|-
TGTGCCAGCAGTTTAGTGCTAGACTATAAGCGATGGGGCTACACCTTC
CASSLVLDYKRWGYTF
>TRBJ2-2|TRBD2|TRBV11-1|-
TGTGCCAGCAGCCCGACGGGCGGGAGCGGGCGCGCCGGGGAGCTGTTTTTT
CASSPTGGSGRAGELFF
>TRBJ2-7|TRBD2|TRBV27|many
TGTGCCAGCAGTCCGGGGGGGGGCGGGACATCCTACGAGCAGTACTTC
CASSPGGGGTSYEQYF
>TRBJ2-7|TRBD2|TRBV29-1|few
TGCAGCGTTGTTCGGGGGGTGGGGTACGAGCAGTACTTC
CSVVRGVGYEQYF